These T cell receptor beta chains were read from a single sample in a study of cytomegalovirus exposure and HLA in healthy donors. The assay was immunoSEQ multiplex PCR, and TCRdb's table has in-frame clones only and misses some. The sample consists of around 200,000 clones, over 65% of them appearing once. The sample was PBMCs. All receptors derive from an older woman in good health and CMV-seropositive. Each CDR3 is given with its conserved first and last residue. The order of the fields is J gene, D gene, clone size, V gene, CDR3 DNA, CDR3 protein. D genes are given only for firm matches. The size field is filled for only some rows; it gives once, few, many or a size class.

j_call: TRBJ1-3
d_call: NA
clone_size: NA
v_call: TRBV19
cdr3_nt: TGTGCCAGTAGTAATCGGGGGAGCTCTGGAAACACCATATATTTT
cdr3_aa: CASSNRGSSGNTIYF

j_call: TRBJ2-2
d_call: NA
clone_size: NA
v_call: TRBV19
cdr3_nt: TGTGCCAGTAGTATCGGGTATGGCGGGGAGCTGTTTTTT
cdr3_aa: CASSIGYGGELFF

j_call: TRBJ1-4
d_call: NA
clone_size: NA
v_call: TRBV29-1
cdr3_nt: TGCAGCGTTGAAACAGCTACTAATGAAAAACTGTTTTTT
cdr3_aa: CSVETATNEKLFF

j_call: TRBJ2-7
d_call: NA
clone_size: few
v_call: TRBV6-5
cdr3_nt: TGTGCCAGCGTGGACACCTTCTACGAGCAGTACTTC
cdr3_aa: CASVDTFYEQYF

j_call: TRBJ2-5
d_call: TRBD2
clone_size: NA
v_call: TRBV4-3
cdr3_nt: TGCGCCAGCAGCCAAGATCAGACTAGCGGGCCTCAAGAGACCCAGTACTTC
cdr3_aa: CASSQDQTSGPQETQYF

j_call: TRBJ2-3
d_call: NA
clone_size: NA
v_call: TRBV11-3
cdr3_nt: TGTGCCAGCAGCTTCAGGGGCACAGATACGCAGTATTTT
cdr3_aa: CASSFRGTDTQYF

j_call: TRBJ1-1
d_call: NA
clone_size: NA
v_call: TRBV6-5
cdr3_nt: TGTGCCAGCAGTTACTCAAGGACTCCCAACACTGAAGCTTTCTTT
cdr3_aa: CASSYSRTPNTEAFF

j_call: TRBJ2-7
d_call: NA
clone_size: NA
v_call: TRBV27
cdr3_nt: TGTGCCAGCAGTTCCGGACAGAATCCGTACTTC
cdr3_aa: CASSSGQNPYF

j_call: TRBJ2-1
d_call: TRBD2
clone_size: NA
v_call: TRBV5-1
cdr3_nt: TGCGCCAGCAGCTTGGGGGCTTGGACTAGCGGGAGAGGGCAGTTCTTC
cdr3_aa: CASSLGAWTSGRGQFF

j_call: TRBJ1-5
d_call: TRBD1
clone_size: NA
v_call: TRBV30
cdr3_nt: TGTGCCTGGAGTAGGGGGACAGGACGCAATCAGCCCCAGCATTTT
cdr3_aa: CAWSRGTGRNQPQHF

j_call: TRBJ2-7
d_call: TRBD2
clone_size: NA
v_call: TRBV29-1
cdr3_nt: TGCAGCGTAAAGCGGGAGGAGTCCTACGAGCAGTACTTC
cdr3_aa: CSVKREESYEQYF

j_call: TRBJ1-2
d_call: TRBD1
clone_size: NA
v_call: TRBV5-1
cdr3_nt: TGCGCCAGCAGCTTGAACCCTTCACCCGGGACAGGGGGAGTGAAGGTTAATGGCTACACCTTC
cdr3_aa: CASSLNPSPGTGGVKVNGYTF

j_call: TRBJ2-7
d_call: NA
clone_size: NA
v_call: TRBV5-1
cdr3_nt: TGCGCCAGCAGCCCTAGACCTAGCGAACCCTACGAGCAGTACTTC
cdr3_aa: CASSPRPSEPYEQYF

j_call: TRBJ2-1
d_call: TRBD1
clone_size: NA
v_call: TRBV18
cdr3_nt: TGTGCCAGCTCACCACCGTCGGGACAGGGGACCTACAATGAGCAGTTCTTC
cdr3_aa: CASSPPSGQGTYNEQFF

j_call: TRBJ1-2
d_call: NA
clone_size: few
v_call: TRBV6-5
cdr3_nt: TGTGCCAGCAGTTACTCGCTCGGGGGGAACTATGGCTACACCTTC
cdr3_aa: CASSYSLGGNYGYTF

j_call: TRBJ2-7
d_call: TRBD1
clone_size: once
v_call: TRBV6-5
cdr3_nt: TGTGCCAGCAGTTACACCAGGGGGCGAAACGAGCAGTACTTC
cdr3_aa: CASSYTRGRNEQYF

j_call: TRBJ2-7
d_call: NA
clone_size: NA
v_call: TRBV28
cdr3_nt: TGTGCCAGCAGTTTGGAGGCCCCCTACGAGCAGTACTTC
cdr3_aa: CASSLEAPYEQYF

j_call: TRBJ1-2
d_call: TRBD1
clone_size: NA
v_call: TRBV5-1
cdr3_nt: TGCGCCAGCAGCTTGGCTACAGGGGAGGATGGCTACACCTTC
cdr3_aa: CASSLATGEDGYTF

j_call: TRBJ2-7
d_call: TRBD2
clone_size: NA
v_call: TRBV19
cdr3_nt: TGTGCCAGTAGTCTACTAGCGGGAGGGGGCGAGCAGTACTTC
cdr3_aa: CASSLLAGGGEQYF

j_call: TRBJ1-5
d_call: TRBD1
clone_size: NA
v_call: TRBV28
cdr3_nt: TGTGCCAGTAGACAGGGGATCAAGCCCCAGCATTTT
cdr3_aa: CASRQGIKPQHF

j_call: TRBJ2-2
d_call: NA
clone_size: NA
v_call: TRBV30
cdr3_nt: TGTGCCTGGGTGGCGGGGGCGGGGAACACCGGGGAGCTGTTTTTT
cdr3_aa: CAWVAGAGNTGELFF

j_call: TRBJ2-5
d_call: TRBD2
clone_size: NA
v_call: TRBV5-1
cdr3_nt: TGCGCCAGCAGCGCGACTAGCGTTCCAGAGACCCAGTACTTC
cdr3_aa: CASSATSVPETQYF

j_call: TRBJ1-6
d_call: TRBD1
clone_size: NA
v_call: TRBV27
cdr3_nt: TGTGCCAGCAGGGGACAGGGAGGTAATTCACCCCTCCACTTT
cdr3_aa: CASRGQGGNSPLHF

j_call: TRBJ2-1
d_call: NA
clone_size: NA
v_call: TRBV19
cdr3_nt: TGTGCCAGTAGTACCACCGGGGGCTCCTACAATGAGCAGTTCTTC
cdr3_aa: CASSTTGGSYNEQFF

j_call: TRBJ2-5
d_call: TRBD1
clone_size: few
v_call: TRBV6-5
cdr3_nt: TGTGCCAGCACCAGGACAGGGAATGGTCAAGAGACCCAGTACTTC
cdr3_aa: CASTRTGNGQETQYF

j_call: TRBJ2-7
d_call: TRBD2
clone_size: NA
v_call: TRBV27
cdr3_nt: TGTGCCAGCAGTTTAATTCGGGGGTTGGGACTAGCGGGAGCCTACGAGCAGTACTTC
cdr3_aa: CASSLIRGLGLAGAYEQYF

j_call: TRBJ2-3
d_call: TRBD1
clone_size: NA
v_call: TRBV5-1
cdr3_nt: TGCGCCAGCCTTCGGGACAGGGAAACAGATACGCAGTATTTT
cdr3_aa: CASLRDRETDTQYF

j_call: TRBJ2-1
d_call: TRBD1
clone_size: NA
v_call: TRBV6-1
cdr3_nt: TGTGCCAGCAGTGAAGCGCGGGGACAGGTACAGAACAATGAGCAGTTCTTC
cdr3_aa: CASSEARGQVQNNEQFF

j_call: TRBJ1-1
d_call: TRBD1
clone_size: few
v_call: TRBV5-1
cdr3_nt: TGCGCCAGCAGCTTTATCGTCAGGGGGCATATCAAAGCTTTCTTT
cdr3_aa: CASSFIVRGHIKAFF

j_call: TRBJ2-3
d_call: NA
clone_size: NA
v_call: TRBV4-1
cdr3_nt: TGCGCCAGCAGCCTAGGGGCAGGAGATACGCAGTATTTT
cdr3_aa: CASSLGAGDTQYF

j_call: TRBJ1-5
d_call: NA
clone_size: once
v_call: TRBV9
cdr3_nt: TGTGCCAGCAGCGTAGCGGCGGGGGGCGGTCAGCCCCAGCATTTT
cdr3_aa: CASSVAAGGGQPQHF

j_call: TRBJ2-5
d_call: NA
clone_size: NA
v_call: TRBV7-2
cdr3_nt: TGTGCCAGCAGCTTAGTGGCAGGGAAAGAGCAGTACTTC
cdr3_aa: CASSLVAGKEQYF

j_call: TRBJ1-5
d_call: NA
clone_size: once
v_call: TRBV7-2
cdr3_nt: TGTGCCAGCAGCTCTTCAGGGGGCAATCAGCCCCAGCATTTT
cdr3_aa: CASSSSGGNQPQHF

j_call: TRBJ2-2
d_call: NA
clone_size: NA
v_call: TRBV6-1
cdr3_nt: TGTGCCAGCAGTGAACAGACGAACACCGGGGAGCTGTTTTTT
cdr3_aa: CASSEQTNTGELFF

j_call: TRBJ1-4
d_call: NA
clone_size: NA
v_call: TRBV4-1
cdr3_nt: TGCGCCAGCAGCCGCCCACCCCCAGGGAGGGATGAAAAACTGTTTTTT
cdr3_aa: CASSRPPPGRDEKLFF

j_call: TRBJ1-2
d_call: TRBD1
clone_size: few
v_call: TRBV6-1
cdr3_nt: TGTGCCAGCAGTATGACAGGGTCCTATGGCTACACCTTC
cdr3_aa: CASSMTGSYGYTF

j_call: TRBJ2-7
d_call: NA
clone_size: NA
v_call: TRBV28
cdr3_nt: TGTGCCAGCAGCTTGGACAGCCCCTACGAGCAGTACTTC
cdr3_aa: CASSLDSPYEQYF

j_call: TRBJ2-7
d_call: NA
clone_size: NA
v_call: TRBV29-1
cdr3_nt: TGCAGCGTGAAGGGACATTCGAGCTCCTACGAGCAGTACTTC
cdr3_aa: CSVKGHSSSYEQYF

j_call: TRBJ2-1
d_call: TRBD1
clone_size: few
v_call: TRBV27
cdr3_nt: TGTGCCAGCAGTTTTCGAGACAGGGCAATGAATGAGCAGTTCTTC
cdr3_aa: CASSFRDRAMNEQFF

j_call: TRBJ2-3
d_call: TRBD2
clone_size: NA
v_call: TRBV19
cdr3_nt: TGTGCCAGTAGTGTAACTAGCGGGGGGGGCATAGGCACAGATACGCAGTATTTT
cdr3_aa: CASSVTSGGGIGTDTQYF

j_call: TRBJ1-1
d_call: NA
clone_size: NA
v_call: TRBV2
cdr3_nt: TGTGCCAGCAGTGAAACAGGGACAAGAACTTTCTTT
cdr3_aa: CASSETGTRTFF

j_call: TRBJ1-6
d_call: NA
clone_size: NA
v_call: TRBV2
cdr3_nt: TGTGCCAGCACCCCCCAGACAGTCTATAATTCACCCCTCCACTTT
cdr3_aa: CASTPQTVYNSPLHF

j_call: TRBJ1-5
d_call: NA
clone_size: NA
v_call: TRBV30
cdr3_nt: TGTGCCTGGAGTCCGTCGGGTAATCAGCCCCAGCATTTT
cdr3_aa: CAWSPSGNQPQHF

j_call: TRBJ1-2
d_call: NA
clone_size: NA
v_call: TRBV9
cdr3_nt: TGTGCCAGCAGCGCCCAGGGGTTAGGGGGCTACACCTTC
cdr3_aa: CASSAQGLGGYTF

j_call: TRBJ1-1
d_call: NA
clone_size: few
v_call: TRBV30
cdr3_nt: TGTGCCTGGAGTTTAGGGGCCACTGAAGCTTTCTTT
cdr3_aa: CAWSLGATEAFF